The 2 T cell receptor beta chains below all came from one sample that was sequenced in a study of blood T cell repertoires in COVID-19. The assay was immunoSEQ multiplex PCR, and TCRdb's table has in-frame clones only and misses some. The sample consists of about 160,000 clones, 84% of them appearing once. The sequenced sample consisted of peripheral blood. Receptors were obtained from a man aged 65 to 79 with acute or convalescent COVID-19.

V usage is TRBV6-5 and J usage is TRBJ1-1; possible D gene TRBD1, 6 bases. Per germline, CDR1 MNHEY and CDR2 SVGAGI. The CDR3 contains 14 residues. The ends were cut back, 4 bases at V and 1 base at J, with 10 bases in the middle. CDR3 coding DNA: TGTGCCAGCAGTTTCTCAGGGGAGAACACTGAAGCTTTCTTT. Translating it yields CASSFSGENTEAFF.

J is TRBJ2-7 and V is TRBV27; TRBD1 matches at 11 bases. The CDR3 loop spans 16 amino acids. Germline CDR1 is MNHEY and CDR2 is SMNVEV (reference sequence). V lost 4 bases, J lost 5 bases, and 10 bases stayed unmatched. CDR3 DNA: TGTGCCAGCAGTTCAAATATCCGGACAGGGGGCAACGAGCAGTACTTC. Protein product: CASSSNIRTGGNEQYF.